The 5 T cell receptor beta chains below all came from one sample that was sequenced in a study of post-analysis software for immune sequencing data. Sequencing libraries made from TCR beta cDNA carried unique molecular identifiers. One entry per CDR3 protein results from TCRdb running MiXCR on the PCR reads. Counted here are under 200,000 distinct CDR3 sequences, 29% occurring once; the ten biggest clones make up approximately 3.6%. General study results and limits: Comparison of patients with controls showed five TRBV segments more frequent in patients, TRBV5-6, TRBV5-1 and TRBV20-1 among them.

The antigens these receptors bind are not known. Sequenced input: blood. The receptors shown here come from a girl aged 2-17 years with multiple sclerosis.

As to this clonotype: A junction boundary mismatches the germline segment, possibly from a read error. This chain links TRBV12-3 or TRBV12-4 with TRBJ2-3, with a possible D match to TRBD1 (6 bases). The CDR3 sequence is 16 residues long. Written as DNA, the CDR3 is TGTGCCAGCAGCAACTACAGGGCGACGCACGCAGATACGCAGTATTTC. This gives the protein CASSNYRATHADTQYF.

This clonotype has ten or more counts. The V call is TRBV12-3 or TRBV12-4, the J call TRBJ2-3; D ambiguous. The CDR3 is made up of 15 amino acids. V dropped 6 bases and J dropped 7 bases, with 20 bases sitting between them. The CDR3 region is CASSIGEPLRNTQYF. The CDR3 nucleotides are TGTGCCAGCAGCATTGGAGAGCCCCTCCGTAATACGCAGTATTTT.

This chain connects TRBV5-1 to TRBJ1-5; weak D call: TRBD1 (6 bases). V lost 4 bases, J lost 6 bases, and 17 bases lay in between. Germline loops: CDR1 SGHRS, CDR2 YFSETQ. There are 15 residues in the CDR3. Here the CDR3 reads CASSVLQGPGQPQHF. The CDR3 coding sequence is TGCGCCAGCAGCGTCCTCCAGGGGCCTGGTCAGCCCCAGCATTTT.

This clonotype was recorded at least ten times. The chain uses TRBV30 and TRBJ2-7, with no clear D. The germline V gene has CDR1 GTSNPN and CDR2 SVGIG (reference sequence). The CDR3 loop spans 14 amino acids. The ends were cut back, 2 bases at V and 0 bases at J, with 11 bases in the middle. The CDR3 loop reads CAWSQLWVSYEQYF. In DNA, the CDR3 is TGTGCCTGGAGTCAGTTGTGGGTCTCCTACGAGCAGTACTTC.

There are many counts of this clonotype. The chain recombines TRBV9 with TRBJ1-2; D is unresolved. The V end was cut by 3 bases, the J end by 1 base, with 10 bases between. The CDR3 has 14 residues. Germline V gene data show CDR1 as SGDLS and CDR2 as YYNGEE. CDR3 nucleotide sequence: TGTGCCAGCAGCGGTTCAATCGATAACTATGGCTACACCTTC. It encodes CASSGSIDNYGYTF.